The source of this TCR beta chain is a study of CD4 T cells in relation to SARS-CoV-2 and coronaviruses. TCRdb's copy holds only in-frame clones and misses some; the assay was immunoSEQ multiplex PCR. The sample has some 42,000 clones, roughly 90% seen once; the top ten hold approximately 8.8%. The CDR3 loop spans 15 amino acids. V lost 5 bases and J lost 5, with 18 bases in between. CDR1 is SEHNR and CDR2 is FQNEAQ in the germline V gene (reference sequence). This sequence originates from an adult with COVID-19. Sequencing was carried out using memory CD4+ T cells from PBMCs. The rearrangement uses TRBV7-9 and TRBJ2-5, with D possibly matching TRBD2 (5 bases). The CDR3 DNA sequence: TGTGCCAGCAGCCCCCGCCCTCCCCCGGGGGAGACCCAGTACTTC. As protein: CASSPRPPPGETQYF.